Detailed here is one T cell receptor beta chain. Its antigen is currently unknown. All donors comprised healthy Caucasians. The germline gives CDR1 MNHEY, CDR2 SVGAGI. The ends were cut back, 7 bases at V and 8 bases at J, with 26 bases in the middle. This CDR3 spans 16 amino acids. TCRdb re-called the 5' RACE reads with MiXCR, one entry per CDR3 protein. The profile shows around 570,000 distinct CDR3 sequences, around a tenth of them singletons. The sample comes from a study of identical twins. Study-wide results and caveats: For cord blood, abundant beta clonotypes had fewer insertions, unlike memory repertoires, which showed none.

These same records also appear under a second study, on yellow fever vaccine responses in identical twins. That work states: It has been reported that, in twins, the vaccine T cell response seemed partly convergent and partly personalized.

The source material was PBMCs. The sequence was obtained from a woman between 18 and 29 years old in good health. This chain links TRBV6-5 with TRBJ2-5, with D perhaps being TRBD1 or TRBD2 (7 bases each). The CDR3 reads CASTSQGGREGGTQYF. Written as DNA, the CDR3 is TGTGCCAGCACTTCCCAGGGGGGCAGGGAGGGTGGAACCCAGTACTTC.